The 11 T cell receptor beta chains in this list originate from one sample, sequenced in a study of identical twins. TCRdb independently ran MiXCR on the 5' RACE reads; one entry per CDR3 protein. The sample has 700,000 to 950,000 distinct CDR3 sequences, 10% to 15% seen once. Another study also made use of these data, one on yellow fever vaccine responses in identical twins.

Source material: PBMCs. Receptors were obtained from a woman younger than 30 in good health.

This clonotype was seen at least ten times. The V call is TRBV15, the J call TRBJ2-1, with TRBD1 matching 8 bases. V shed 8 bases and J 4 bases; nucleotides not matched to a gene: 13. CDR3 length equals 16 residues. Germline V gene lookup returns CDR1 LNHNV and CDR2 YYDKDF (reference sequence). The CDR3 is CATGTGLFSLYNEQFF. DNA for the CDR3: TGTGCCACCGGGACAGGATTGTTTAGTTTGTACAATGAGCAGTTCTTC.

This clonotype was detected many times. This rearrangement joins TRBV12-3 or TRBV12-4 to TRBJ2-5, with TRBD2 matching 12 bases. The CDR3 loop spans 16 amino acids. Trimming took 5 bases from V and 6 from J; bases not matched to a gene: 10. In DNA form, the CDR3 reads TGTGCCAGCAGTCTCCGGACTAGCGGGAATCTAAAGACCCAGTACTTC. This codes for CASSLRTSGNLKTQYF.

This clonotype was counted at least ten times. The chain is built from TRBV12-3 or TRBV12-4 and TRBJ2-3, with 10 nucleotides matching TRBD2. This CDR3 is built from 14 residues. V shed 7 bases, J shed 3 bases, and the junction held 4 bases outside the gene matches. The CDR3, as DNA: TGTGCCAGCACCCCGGGACTAGCGACAGATACGCAGTATTTT. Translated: CASTPGLATDTQYF.

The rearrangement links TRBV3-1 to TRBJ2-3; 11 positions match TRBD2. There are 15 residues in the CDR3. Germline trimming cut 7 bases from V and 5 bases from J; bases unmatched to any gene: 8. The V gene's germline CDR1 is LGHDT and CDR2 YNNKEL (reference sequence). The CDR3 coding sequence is TGTGCCAGCACCCCGGGACTAGCGGTAGGAGATACGCAGTATTTT. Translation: CASTPGLAVGDTQYF.

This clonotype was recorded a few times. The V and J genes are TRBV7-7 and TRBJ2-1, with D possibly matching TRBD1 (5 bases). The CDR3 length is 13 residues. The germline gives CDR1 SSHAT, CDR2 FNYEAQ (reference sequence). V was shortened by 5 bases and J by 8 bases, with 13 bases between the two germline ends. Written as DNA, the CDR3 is TGTGCCAGCAGCATAGGGGTGGTGGATGAGCAGTTCTTC. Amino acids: CASSIGVVDEQFF.

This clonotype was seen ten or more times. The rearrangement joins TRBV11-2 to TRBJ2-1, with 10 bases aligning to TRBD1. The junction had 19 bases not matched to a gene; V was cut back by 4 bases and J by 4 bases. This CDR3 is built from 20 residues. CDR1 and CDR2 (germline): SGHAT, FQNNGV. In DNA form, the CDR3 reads TGTGCCAGCAGCTCCAAAGCCCCGGGACAGGGGATTAGAAGGTACAATGAGCAGTTCTTC. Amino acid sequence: CASSSKAPGQGIRRYNEQFF. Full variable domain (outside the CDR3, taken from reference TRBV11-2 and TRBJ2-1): EAGVAQSPRYKIIEKRQSVAFWCNPISGHATLYWYQQILGQGPKLLIQFQNNGVVDDSQLPKDRFSAERLKGVDSTLKIQPAKLEDSAVYLCASSSKAPGQGIRRYNEQFFGPGTRLTVL.

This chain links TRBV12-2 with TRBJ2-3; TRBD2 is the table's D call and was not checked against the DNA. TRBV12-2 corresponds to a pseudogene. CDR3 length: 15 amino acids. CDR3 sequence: CASRFRGGSTDTQYF. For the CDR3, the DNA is TGTGCAAGTCGCTTTAGGGGAGGGAGCACAGATACGCAGTATTTT.

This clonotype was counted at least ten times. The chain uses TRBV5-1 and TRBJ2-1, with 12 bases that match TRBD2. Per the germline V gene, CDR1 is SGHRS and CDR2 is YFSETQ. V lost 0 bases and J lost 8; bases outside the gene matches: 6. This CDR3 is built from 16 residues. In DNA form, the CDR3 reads TGCGCCAGCAGCTTGGTTCTAGCGGGGGGGCGTGATGAGCAGTTCTTC. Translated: CASSLVLAGGRDEQFF.

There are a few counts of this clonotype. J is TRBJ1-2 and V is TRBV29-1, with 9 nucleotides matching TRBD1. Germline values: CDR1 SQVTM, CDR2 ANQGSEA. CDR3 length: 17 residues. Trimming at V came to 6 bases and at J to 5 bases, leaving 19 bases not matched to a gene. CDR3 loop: CSVLGGDREEGRYGYTF. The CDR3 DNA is TGCAGCGTGCTTGGGGGGGACAGGGAAGAAGGACGGTATGGCTACACCTTC.

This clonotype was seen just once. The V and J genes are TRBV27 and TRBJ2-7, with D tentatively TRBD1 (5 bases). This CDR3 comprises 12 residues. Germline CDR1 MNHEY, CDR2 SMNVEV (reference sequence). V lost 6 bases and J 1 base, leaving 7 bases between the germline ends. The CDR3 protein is CASRSGSYEQYV. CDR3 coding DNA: TGTGCCAGCAGATCAGGGTCCTACGAGCAGTACGTC.

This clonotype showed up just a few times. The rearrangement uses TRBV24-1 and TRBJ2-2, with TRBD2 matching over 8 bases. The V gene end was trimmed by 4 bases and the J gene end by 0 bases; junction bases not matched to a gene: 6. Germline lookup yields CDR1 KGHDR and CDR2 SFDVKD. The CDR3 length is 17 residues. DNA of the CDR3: TGTGCCACCAGTGAGGAGCGGGGGAGATCGAACACCGGGGAGCTGTTTTTT. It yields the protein CATSEERGRSNTGELFF.